Listed below are T cell receptor beta chains from one sample, sequenced in a study of regulatory T cells in long-lasting Graves disease. In TCRdb, the multiplex PCR reads were re-called with MiXCR into one record per CDR3 protein. Of about 440,000 distinct CDR3 sequences listed, less than 20% are singletons. This sample also belongs to another study, concerning T cells in Graves' hyperthyroidism and ophthalmopathy.

The material was peripheral blood mononuclear cells (PBMCs), obtained at new diagnosis, from a patient treated with antithyroid drugs. These TCRs come from a woman aged 18 to 35 with Graves disease. Both conserved end residues are part of each CDR3. D genes are given only for firm matches. A row's size may be missing; if present it is once, few, many or a size class.

clone size: many; D gene: TRBD2; J gene: TRBJ2-3; V gene: TRBV29-1; CDR3 DNA: TGCAGCGCTGGGGGCGGGAGGGGGGATACGCAGTATTTT; CDR3 protein: CSAGGGRGDTQYF
clone size: many; D gene: -; J gene: TRBJ2-7; V gene: TRBV12-3/TRBV12-4; CDR3 DNA: TGTGCCAGCAGTTTTTTTGACAGTTCCTACGAGCAGTACTTC; CDR3 protein: CASSFFDSSYEQYF
clone size: -; D gene: -; J gene: TRBJ2-3; V gene: TRBV28; CDR3 DNA: TGTGCCAGCAGTTTATTTCCGGTAGCAGAAACCACAGATACGCAGTATTTT; CDR3 protein: CASSLFPVAETTDTQYF
clone size: many; D gene: -; J gene: TRBJ2-7; V gene: TRBV30; CDR3 DNA: TGTGCCTGGAGTGTAGGACTTTACGAGCAGTACTTC; CDR3 protein: CAWSVGLYEQYF
clone size: few; D gene: -; J gene: TRBJ2-7; V gene: TRBV28; CDR3 DNA: TGTGCCAGCAGTCCCCTGACGCCAAGCTCCTACGAGCAGTACTTC; CDR3 protein: CASSPLTPSSYEQYF
clone size: many; D gene: -; J gene: TRBJ2-1; V gene: TRBV12-3/TRBV12-4; CDR3 DNA: TGTGCCAGCAGTTCGGTTGGGTCAGAGCAGTTCTTC; CDR3 protein: CASSSVGSEQFF
clone size: many; D gene: -; J gene: TRBJ1-5; V gene: TRBV10-3; CDR3 DNA: TGTGCCATCAGTGAGTCTCATCAGCCCCAGCATTTT; CDR3 protein: CAISESHQPQHF
clone size: many; D gene: -; J gene: TRBJ2-1; V gene: TRBV29-1; CDR3 DNA: TGCAGCGTTGACAGGGGCATATCGAATGAGCAGTTCTTC; CDR3 protein: CSVDRGISNEQFF
clone size: many; D gene: -; J gene: TRBJ2-7; V gene: TRBV15; CDR3 DNA: TGTGCCACCAGCAGAGGACAGTACTCCTACGAGCAGTACTTC; CDR3 protein: CATSRGQYSYEQYF
clone size: -; D gene: TRBD1; J gene: TRBJ2-7; V gene: TRBV5-1; CDR3 DNA: TGCGCCAGCAGCCTCCGGACAGGTTCCTACGAGCAGTACTTC; CDR3 protein: CASSLRTGSYEQYF
clone size: -; D gene: -; J gene: TRBJ2-7; V gene: TRBV6-2/TRBV6-3; CDR3 DNA: TGTGCCAGCAGTTATGGGGGGATGGACGAGCAGTACTTC; CDR3 protein: CASSYGGMDEQYF
clone size: many; D gene: -; J gene: TRBJ1-4; V gene: TRBV5-1; CDR3 DNA: TGCGCCAGCAGCTTCGGGGGCCCTAATGAAAAACTGTTTTTT; CDR3 protein: CASSFGGPNEKLFF
clone size: many; D gene: -; J gene: TRBJ2-7; V gene: TRBV6-2/TRBV6-3; CDR3 DNA: TGTGCCAGCAGTGTCGACAGTAGCTCCTACGAGCAGTACTTC; CDR3 protein: CASSVDSSSYEQYF
clone size: many; D gene: -; J gene: TRBJ1-2; V gene: TRBV7-9; CDR3 DNA: TGTGCCAGCAGCTCTGCTGACAGCAGCCACTATGGCTACACCTTC; CDR3 protein: CASSSADSSHYGYTF
clone size: -; D gene: -; J gene: TRBJ2-7; V gene: TRBV2; CDR3 DNA: TGTGCCAGCAGTGCTCACGGAGTCTACGAGCAGTACTTC; CDR3 protein: CASSAHGVYEQYF
clone size: many; D gene: TRBD2; J gene: TRBJ2-1; V gene: TRBV5-1; CDR3 DNA: TGCGCCAGCAGCTTGGAGCTAGCGGGAAGTTACAATGAGCAGTTCTTC; CDR3 protein: CASSLELAGSYNEQFF
clone size: few; D gene: -; J gene: TRBJ2-1; V gene: TRBV5-1; CDR3 DNA: TGCGCCAGCAGCTTTAGAGAGAGCTCCTACAATGAGCAGTTCTTC; CDR3 protein: CASSFRESSYNEQFF
clone size: once; D gene: -; J gene: TRBJ2-1; V gene: TRBV9; CDR3 DNA: TGTGCCAGCAGCGGGCTGGACAGGCGGGGCAATGAGCAGTTCTTC; CDR3 protein: CASSGLDRRGNEQFF
clone size: many; D gene: -; J gene: TRBJ2-7; V gene: TRBV6-5; CDR3 DNA: TGTGCCAGCAGTTACTCCACCCTCCGAGGCTCCTACGAGCAGTACTTC; CDR3 protein: CASSYSTLRGSYEQYF
clone size: many; D gene: TRBD1; J gene: TRBJ2-7; V gene: TRBV20-1; CDR3 DNA: TGCAGTGCTAGAGATCCCCGACAGGGGCGCTACGAGCAGTACTTC; CDR3 protein: CSARDPRQGRYEQYF
clone size: many; D gene: -; J gene: TRBJ1-1; V gene: TRBV11-3; CDR3 DNA: TGTGCCAGCAGCTTAGGGCGGATGAACACTGAAGCTTTCTTT; CDR3 protein: CASSLGRMNTEAFF
clone size: many; D gene: -; J gene: TRBJ2-1; V gene: TRBV11-2; CDR3 DNA: TGTGCCAGCAGCTTAAGGGGGGGTAACCCCACTGCAAACAATGAGCAGTTCTTC; CDR3 protein: CASSLRGGNPTANNEQFF
clone size: many; D gene: TRBD1; J gene: TRBJ2-1; V gene: TRBV28; CDR3 DNA: TGTGCCAGCAGCATCACAGGGGTCTCCTACAATGAGCAGTTCTTC; CDR3 protein: CASSITGVSYNEQFF
clone size: -; D gene: TRBD1; J gene: TRBJ2-1; V gene: TRBV19; CDR3 DNA: TGTGCCAGTAGTATGAAGTGGGACAGTAGGTTCTACAATGAGCAGTTCTTC; CDR3 protein: CASSMKWDSRFYNEQFF
clone size: many; D gene: -; J gene: TRBJ2-7; V gene: TRBV6-1; CDR3 DNA: TGTGCCAGCAGTGAAGGGCTGCTATACGAGCAGTACTTC; CDR3 protein: CASSEGLLYEQYF
clone size: -; D gene: TRBD1; J gene: TRBJ2-6; V gene: TRBV7-2; CDR3 DNA: TGTGCCAGCAGCTTAGTGCCAGGGGGCGCTGGGGCCAACGTCCTGACTTTC; CDR3 protein: CASSLVPGGAGANVLTF
clone size: many; D gene: -; J gene: TRBJ1-2; V gene: TRBV28; CDR3 DNA: TGTGCCAGCAGTGGGGGACTGAACTATGGCTACACCTTC; CDR3 protein: CASSGGLNYGYTF
clone size: few; D gene: -; J gene: TRBJ2-3; V gene: TRBV10-1; CDR3 DNA: TGCGCCAGCAGCGGGACCAGTGCTTCGGATACGCAGTATTTT; CDR3 protein: CASSGTSASDTQYF
clone size: -; D gene: -; J gene: TRBJ1-3; V gene: TRBV3-1; CDR3 DNA: TGTGCCAGCAGCCGTGACCGTGGGAGTCGCTCTGGAAACACCATATATTTT; CDR3 protein: CASSRDRGSRSGNTIYF
clone size: -; D gene: -; J gene: TRBJ2-7; V gene: TRBV20-1; CDR3 DNA: TGCAGTGCTAGAGGGCCCCTCTTTGCTGGGTTAACCTACGAGCAGTACTTC; CDR3 protein: CSARGPLFAGLTYEQYF
clone size: few; D gene: -; J gene: TRBJ1-5; V gene: TRBV20-1; CDR3 DNA: TGCAGTGCTAGCTTAGGCATAACGGATCAGCCCCAGCATTTT; CDR3 protein: CSASLGITDQPQHF
clone size: few; D gene: -; J gene: TRBJ2-7; V gene: TRBV24-1; CDR3 DNA: TGTGCCACCAGTGATTTGACCCTACCGTCGGAGCAGTACTTC; CDR3 protein: CATSDLTLPSEQYF
clone size: many; D gene: TRBD2; J gene: TRBJ2-3; V gene: TRBV12-3/TRBV12-4; CDR3 DNA: TGTGCCACCCAGAACCTAGCGGGAGGAAACACAGATACGCAGTATTTT; CDR3 protein: CATQNLAGGNTDTQYF
clone size: few; D gene: -; J gene: TRBJ1-1; V gene: TRBV6-1; CDR3 DNA: TGTGCCAGCAGAGATGACGGGAACACTGAAGCTTTCTTT; CDR3 protein: CASRDDGNTEAFF
clone size: few; D gene: -; J gene: TRBJ1-6; V gene: TRBV2; CDR3 DNA: TGTGCCAGCAGTGAAAACAGTAATTCACCCCTCCACTTT; CDR3 protein: CASSENSNSPLHF
clone size: many; D gene: TRBD2; J gene: TRBJ2-5; V gene: TRBV28; CDR3 DNA: TGTGCCAGCAGTCGCGGACTAGCGGGAGGGACGGGAGAGACCCAGTACTTC; CDR3 protein: CASSRGLAGGTGETQYF
clone size: few; D gene: -; J gene: TRBJ2-7; V gene: TRBV5-1; CDR3 DNA: TGCGCCAGCAGCCCCAGGCGAGGGCGCGGGTACGAGCAGTACTTC; CDR3 protein: CASSPRRGRGYEQYF